This T cell receptor beta chain was observed in a study of T cells in Graves' hyperthyroidism and ophthalmopathy. General study results and limits: Ophthalmopathy stood apart from stable hyperthyroidism in a 13 V-J model.

At least ten counts were recorded for this clonotype. Antigen unknown. V gave up 5 bases and J gave up 5 bases; unmatched junction bases: 7. The germline V gene has CDR1 SGHNT and CDR2 YYREEE (reference sequence). This CDR3 has 14 amino acids. RNA transcripts were the template for amplifying TCR beta CDR3 regions. The HTBI primer set served for first-round RT-PCR of the TCR CDR3. TCRdb processed the multiplex PCR reads anew with MiXCR; each CDR3 protein has one entry. Of more than 500,000 distinct CDR3 sequences in the sample, 40% to 55% were seen once. The specimen was peripheral blood or thyroid tissue (not recorded which). The sequence was collected from an adult woman with Graves' disease, either hyperthyroidism or ophthalmopathy (not recorded which). The V gene is TRBV5-4, the J gene TRBJ2-5; 9 bases align to TRBD2. The CDR3 DNA reads as TGTGCCAGCAGTCCCGTAGCGGGAGATGAGACCCAGTACTTC. This encodes CASSPVAGDETQYF. The entire variable domain, with the rest obtained from reference TRBV5-4 and TRBJ2-5, is as follows: ETGVTQSPTHLIKTRGQQVTLRCSSQSGHNTVSWYQQALGQGPQFIFQYYREEENGRGNFPPRFSGLQFPNYSSELNVNALELDDSALYLCASSPVAGDETQYFGPGTRLLVL.